This T cell receptor (beta chain) was sequenced in a study of T cell responses to AZD1222 COVID-19 vaccine (dated by TCRdb to the early 2020s). Background for the entire study: A total of 240 or so trial participants underwent TCR sequencing, of whom more than 200 had received two doses of AZD1222 and around 26 had received two doses of the MenACWY control vaccine. Enrollment into the trials was organized by age into subgroups of 18-55, 56-69 and 70-plus years, and those subgroups contained about 150, 27 and 61 TCR-sequenced participants, respectively. The full study reports these points: In the small 56-69-year group, the increase in depth fell short of significance, most likely because of low power. Because no day 14 peak-response samples were available, repertoires were characterized only after the peak T cell response. Vaccine-associated CD4 TCRs spanned the whole spike protein, with dominant responses in regions 160-218 and 743-854. Nearly half of unique spike-specific TCRs reportedly recognized epitopes outside regions mutated in the B.1.351 and B.1.1.7 variants. Most participants were white British and females outnumbered males, and the authors suggested that clonal diversity may have been underestimated. After two AZD1222 doses, spike-specific TCR breadth and depth were significantly higher than at day 0 and than in MenACWY recipients. Conclusions about previously exposed vaccinees were limited because only six AZD1222 recipients were SARS-CoV-2 seropositive at baseline.

Including cysteine and phenylalanine, the CDR3 has 14 amino acids. Only the CDR3 region is kept as DNA, spanning 42 bases read in frame from base 1. V sheds 3 bases and J sheds 2 bases, leaving 7 bases between their ends. CDR1 and CDR2, per the germline V gene, are SGHTA and FQGNSA. This specimen's time point label, per the study, means: about 28 days (+/-7) after the second vaccine dose. Because spike-specific TCR depth and breadth did not differ between the two schedules, AZD1222 recipients who got a second dose at roughly 4 weeks were pooled with those who got a second dose at roughly 12 weeks. Vaccinee samples were obtained from the UK trials COV001 and COV002, which included a single-blind randomized controlled phase 2/3 trial of AZD1222 (ChAdOx1 nCoV-19) in healthy adults. For TCRbeta chain sequencing, PBMC samples from trial participants were taken at day 0 and at day 28 after the second dose.

The CDR3 regions of human TCRbeta chains were analyzed by immunosequencing. The original pipeline was this. Repertoire TCRs were checked for matches against a reference library of SARS-CoV-2-specific TCRs that had been generated using the MIRA antigen-specificity platform. Breadth was defined as the fraction of unique TCRs that were SARS-CoV-2-associated, and depth was defined as the fraction of total T cells that were SARS-CoV-2-associated. Using the MIRA data, every spike-specific TCR was mapped to the spike region that the TCR reacted to and assigned to either a CD4 or a CD8 class. Log10-transformed breadth and depth values were compared by one-way ANOVA with Sidak's multiple comparisons tests. As stored in TCRdb, this immuneACCESS dataset retains in-frame rearrangements with V and J assigned. A fraction of the clones does not appear; measured against another copy, unresolved V genes explain less than half of the discrepancy, and the remainder lacks a known reason. Clone size and the V and J calls come from that table; the DNA yielded D and trimming. This sample holds around 150,000 clones; around 90% were observed only once. Together, the top ten hold 1.3% of the sample.

Note on this clone: This receptor's antigen is unknown. No per-base quality is available; no much larger clone lies one base away.

The chain links TRBV7-2 with TRBJ2-2, with the identity of the D gene unclear. This specimen was peripheral blood, taken 28 days after the second AZD1222 dose. This sequence originates from an adult who received the AZD1222 COVID-19 vaccine. The CDR3: CASSLQANTGELFF. The sequenced DNA is TGTGCCAGCAGCTTGCAGGCAAACACCGGGGAGCTGTTTTTT.